These 4 T cell receptor beta chains were all obtained from the same sample, sequenced in a study of T cell changes during pregnancy in multiple sclerosis (dated by TCRdb to between 2019 and 2020). Libraries were prepared through the immunoSEQ multiplex PCR assay. The source is immuneACCESS, and TCRdb retained only in-frame sequences with V and J called. Part of the clones is not carried over; for the studies checked, unresolved V genes explain less than half of this, and the remainder is unexplained. Recorded for this sample are about 69,000 clones; 75% to 90% of them occurred a single time. Of the sample, around 3.2% falls within the top ten clones. Source: peripheral blood, taken before pregnancy. These TCRs come from a female donor with multiple sclerosis, enrolled in a pregnancy study.

This chain uses TRBV9 with TRBJ1-1; the D is unclear. The germline V gene has CDR1 SGDLS and CDR2 YYNGEE. The V end was cut by 4 bases, the J end by 4 bases, with 11 bases between. The CDR3 is made up of 13 amino acids. The CDR3 sequence is CASSTGGGTEAFF. The CDR3 DNA reads TGTGCCAGCAGCACCGGCGGTGGCACTGAAGCTTTCTTT.

The V call is TRBV5-1, the J call TRBJ2-1, with D tentatively TRBD1 (6 bases). CDR1 and CDR2 (germline): SGHRS, YFSETQ. Trimming left V 5 bases short and J 7 bases short, with 19 bases between. CDR3 size: 15 residues. This CDR3 is CASSETGQQQNEQFF. The CDR3 bases are TGCGCCAGCAGTGAAACGGGACAACAGCAGAATGAGCAGTTCTTC.

CDR3 amino acids: CASSQLGGSSDTQYF. The CDR3 DNA follows: TGTGCCAGCAGTCAACTAGGGGGTAGTTCAGATACGCAGTATTTT. The chain joins TRBV2 to TRBJ2-3; perhaps TRBD1 as D (6 bases). CDR3 size: 15 residues. Germline V CDR1 and CDR2: SNHLY, FYNNEI. The V end lost 5 bases, the J end lost 4 bases, and 16 bases lay between the germline ends.

The gene calls are TRBV11-1 and TRBJ2-7, with 7 nucleotides matching TRBD1. Germline V gives CDR1 SGHAT, CDR2 FQDESV (reference sequence). V shed 2 bases and J 2 bases; nucleotides not matched to a gene: 9. This CDR3 is built from 16 residues. The CDR3 nucleotides are TGTGCCAGCAGCTTAAGTTTTGGGACAGCCCCCTACGAGCAGTACTTC. It specifies CASSLSFGTAPYEQYF.